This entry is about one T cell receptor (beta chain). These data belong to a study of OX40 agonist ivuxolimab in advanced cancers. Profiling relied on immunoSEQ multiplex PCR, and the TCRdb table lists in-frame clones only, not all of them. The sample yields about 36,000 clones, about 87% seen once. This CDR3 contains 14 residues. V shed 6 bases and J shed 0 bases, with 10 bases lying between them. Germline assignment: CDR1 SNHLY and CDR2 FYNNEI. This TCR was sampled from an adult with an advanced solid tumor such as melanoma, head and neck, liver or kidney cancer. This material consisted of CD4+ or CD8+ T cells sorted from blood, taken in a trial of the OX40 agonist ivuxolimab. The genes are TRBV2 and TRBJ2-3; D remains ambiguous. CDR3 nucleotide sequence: TGTGCCAGCAGCCCGCCCGCCAGCACAGATACGCAGTATTTT. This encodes CASSPPASTDTQYF.